This T cell receptor (beta chain) was sequenced during a study of T cell responses to AZD1222 COVID-19 vaccine. General study points: Seropositivity was recorded at baseline in only a handful of AZD1222 recipients. There were mostly white British donors and more females than males, and clonal diversity was possibly underestimated. Nearly half of spike-specific TCRs reportedly target unmutated variant regions. Repertoire sampling occurred only after the peak T cell response.

Sequencing used immunoSEQ multiplex PCR; TCRdb keeps in-frame clones, though not all of them. The sample carries over 95,000 clones, roughly 88% recorded once. The CDR3 is 13 amino acids. With 5 bases removed from V and 0 bases from J, the gap between germline ends came to 5 bases. In regard to this clone: Its antigen is not identified.

The genes are TRBV12-3 or TRBV12-4 and TRBJ1-5; no firm D call. Sequenced material: peripheral blood, taken on day 0 of AZD1222 vaccination. The receptor's source is an adult in good health. CDR3 DNA: TGTGCCAGCAGTACAGATAGCAATCAGCCCCAGCATTTT. Amino acids: CASSTDSNQPQHF.